The TCR beta chain under discussion was sequenced for a study of blood T cell repertoires in COVID-19. Authors' methods: Reference gene primer amplification gave estimated nucleated cell counts. The data were produced by immunoSEQ multiplex PCR, yet TCRdb's version contains in-frame clones alone and is incomplete. For V, J and clone size, that table is used; D and trimming come from the DNA. The sample has roughly 100,000 clones; around 90% are singletons. Sequenced sample: peripheral blood. This TCR derives from a man aged 45-65 years with COVID-19, enrolled during active disease.

The CDR3 bases are TGTGCCAGCAGCCAACTGACAGGGGGCAGCGAGCAGTACTTC. The encoded protein is CASSQLTGGSEQYF. The V call is TRBV6-5, the J call TRBJ2-7; 10 bases map to TRBD1. This CDR3 contains 14 residues. The germline CDR1 and CDR2 sequences are MNHEY and SVGAGI. Trimming at V came to 6 bases and at J to 6 bases, leaving 8 bases not matched to a gene.